This record concerns one T cell receptor beta chain sequence. Its antigen is unknown. The data derive from a study of graft-versus-host responses after intestinal transplantation. Study background: Recipients had transplants, and these were multivisceral, liver-intestinal, or isolated intestinal.

The germline gives CDR1 SGHRS, CDR2 YFSETQ. V was clipped by 2 bases and J by 3 bases, with 14 bases between them. This CDR3 comprises 16 residues. Findings and limits, study-wide: Graft-versus-host to host-versus-graft clonal ratios in allografts were high in patients with graft-donor T cell macrochimerism. Recipient marrow held GvH clones, some first seen in ileum or blood. An association linked early post-transplant HvG declines with peak circulating GvH clone levels.

Assay used: immunoSEQ multiplex PCR; TCRdb lists only in-frame clones, some missing. The data contain 90,000 to 120,000 clones, about nine tenths of them singletons. The sample was unstimulated CD4+ T cells sorted from spleen or lymph node cells, taken before transplant. The sequence derives from a human donor who was the organ donor for an intestinal transplant. This chain connects TRBV5-1 to TRBJ2-2, with D possibly being TRBD1 (6 bases). The CDR3: CASSFRDTGHTGELFF. DNA of the CDR3: TGCGCCAGCAGCTTCCGGGACACAGGGCACACCGGGGAGCTGTTTTTT. Together with reference TRBV5-1 and TRBJ2-2, the CDR3 gives the full variable domain: KAGVTQTPRYLIKTRGQQVTLSCSPISGHRSVSWYQQTPGQGLQFLFEYFSETQRNKGNFPGRFSGRQFSNSRSEMNVSTLELGDSALYLCASSFRDTGHTGELFFGEGSRLTVL.